These 19 T cell receptor beta chains were sequenced from one sample in a study of OX40 agonist ivuxolimab in advanced cancers. Generated by immunoSEQ multiplex PCR, the TCRdb table keeps only in-frame clones and is missing some. The table lists 150,000 to 190,000 clones, 85% to 95% of them singletons, with just over 0.3% in the top ten. The source was CD4+ or CD8+ T cells sorted from blood, collected in a trial of the OX40 agonist ivuxolimab. The receptors shown here come from an adult with an advanced solid tumor such as melanoma, head and neck, liver or kidney cancer.

The V and J genes are TRBV4-2 and TRBJ2-1; weak D call: TRBD2 (5 bases). Germline assignment: CDR1 LGHNA and CDR2 YNFKEQ. Trimming left V 4 bases short and J 10 bases short, with 14 bases between. CDR3 length equals 13 residues. This CDR3 reads CASSPRTRIEQFF. CDR3 DNA: TGTGCCAGCAGCCCCCGCACTAGAATCGAGCAGTTCTTC.

The rearrangement links TRBV5-6 to TRBJ2-7; 9 nucleotides agree with TRBD2. CDR3 size: 16 residues. Germline assignment: CDR1 SGHDT and CDR2 YYEEEE. The V and J ends lost 3 bases and 1 base, in that order; junction bases with no gene match: 8. The CDR3 sequence is CASSSRRTSASYEQYF. As DNA, the CDR3 is TGTGCCAGCAGCTCCCGCCGGACTAGCGCATCCTACGAGCAGTACTTC.

The V call is TRBV11-2, the J call TRBJ2-5; D gene unclear. The CDR3 spans 13 residues. The germline V and J ends were trimmed by 4 bases and 5 bases, with 11 bases remaining between them. Per germline, CDR1 SGHAT and CDR2 FQNNGV. CDR3: CASSSPLGETQYF. For the CDR3, the DNA is TGTGCCAGCAGCTCCCCCCTGGGGGAGACCCAGTACTTC.

The chain is built from TRBV7-9 and TRBJ2-3; D is unclear. This CDR3 has 12 residues. The germline V gene has CDR1 SEHNR and CDR2 FQNEAQ (reference sequence). Trimming removed 3 bases at V and 2 bases at J, with 3 bases between. CDR3 bases: TGTGCCAGCAGCTTTCACACAGATACGCAGTATTTT. This encodes CASSFHTDTQYF.

The rearrangement links TRBV29-1 to TRBJ2-1; 7 bases agree with TRBD2. The CDR3 is 11 amino acids. Germline CDR1 and CDR2: SQVTM and ANQGSEA. J gave up 8 bases and V 4 bases, and 2 bases lay outside the gene matches. The CDR3 loop reads CSVGGGYEQFF. The CDR3 DNA is TGCAGCGTTGGGGGGGGTTATGAGCAGTTCTTC.

The genes are TRBV12-5 and TRBJ1-1, with D perhaps matching TRBD1 (5 bases). The CDR3 extends over 12 amino acids. From germline, CDR1 is LGHNT and CDR2 FRNRAP. V was clipped by 5 bases and J by 5 bases, with 9 bases between them. The CDR3 DNA follows: TGTGCTAGTGGTCTCTGGGGGACTGAAGCTTTCTTT. This gives the protein CASGLWGTEAFF.

For the CDR3, the DNA is TGTGCCAGCAGCCTTGGCTCTGGAAACACCATATATTTT. Its translation is CASSLGSGNTIYF. This chain uses TRBV7-3 with TRBJ1-3; no clear D. With 5 bases removed from V and 0 bases from J, the gap between germline ends came to 5 bases. This CDR3 region has 13 residues. The germline CDR1 and CDR2 sequences are SGHTA and FQGTGA.

The V and J genes are TRBV2 and TRBJ1-2, with D possibly being TRBD1 (5 bases). V was cut by 4 bases and J by 5 bases, with 14 bases left in between. Germline assignment: CDR1 SNHLY and CDR2 FYNNEI. CDR3 size: 14 residues. The CDR3 DNA reads as TGTGCCAGCAGTGCCTCTGGGACTAGGTATGGCTACACCTTC. This encodes CASSASGTRYGYTF.

The chain carries TRBV10-3 and TRBJ2-7; TRBD2 agrees at 12 bases. J gave up 1 base and V 0 bases, and 7 bases lay outside the gene matches. Germline V gene sequence: CDR1 ENHRY, CDR2 SYGVKD. This CDR3 has 18 amino acids. For the CDR3, the DNA is TGTGCCATCAGTGAGTCGACTAGCGGGAGCCAAGGTTCCTACGAGCAGTACTTC. Protein sequence: CAISESTSGSQGSYEQYF.

CDR3 sequence: CASSFSGSRGQFF. CDR3 coding DNA: TGTGCCAGCAGCTTCTCAGGCTCCCGGGGGCAGTTCTTC. The V call is TRBV7-9, the J call TRBJ2-1, with D maybe TRBD2 (5 bases). Germline lookup yields CDR1 SEHNR and CDR2 FQNEAQ (reference sequence). The CDR3 sequence is 13 residues long. Deletions cut 3 bases from V and 12 bases from J, with 15 bases between.

The gene calls are TRBV5-1 and TRBJ2-1, with D unclear. The V gene lost 0 bases and the J gene lost 5 bases, with 9 bases spanning the gap. The germline V gene has CDR1 SGHRS and CDR2 YFSETQ. The CDR3 has 14 residues. The CDR3: CASSLGRTNNEQFF. Here the CDR3 DNA reads TGCGCCAGCAGCTTGGGGCGGACCAACAATGAGCAGTTCTTC.

The rearrangement links TRBV7-6 to TRBJ2-7; D gene ambiguous. From germline, CDR1 is SGHVS and CDR2 FNYEAQ. CDR3 length equals 15 residues. The ends were cut back, 5 bases at V and 1 base at J, with 15 bases in the middle. The CDR3 bases are TGTGCCAGCAGCGCACTTGAAGTTCAGTCCTACGAGCAGTACTTC. Amino acid sequence: CASSALEVQSYEQYF.

This rearrangement joins TRBV18 to TRBJ2-7; tentatively, D is TRBD1 or TRBD2 (5 bases each). Trimming cost V 3 bases and J 7 bases, with 13 bases left between them. CDR3 length: 13 amino acids. Germline V gene lookup returns CDR1 KGHSH and CDR2 LQKENI. The CDR3: CASSPTRGAEQYF. The CDR3 DNA follows: TGTGCCAGCTCACCCACTAGAGGGGCGGAGCAGTACTTC.

The V and J genes are TRBV27 and TRBJ1-1, with 7 bases identical to TRBD1. Germline V gives CDR1 MNHEY, CDR2 SMNVEV (reference sequence). V lost 5 bases, J lost 3 bases, and 12 bases stayed unmatched. The CDR3 has 16 amino acids. The CDR3 DNA reads TGTGCCAGCAGTGCTTTACTGACAGGGTTACACACTGAAGCTTTCTTT. It encodes CASSALLTGLHTEAFF.

This sequence joins TRBV28 and TRBJ2-7; 9 nucleotides line up with TRBD1. V was pared by 4 bases and J by 1 base, with 8 bases of the junction left unmatched. Germline V gene sequence: CDR1 MDHEN, CDR2 SYDVKM. CDR3 length: 16 amino acids. DNA for the CDR3: TGTGCCAGCAGTTCGCTTCGGACAGGGGTGTCCTACGAGCAGTACTTC. It translates to CASSSLRTGVSYEQYF. The full variable domain, rest sourced from reference TRBV28 and TRBJ2-7, is DVKVTQSSRYLVKRTGEKVFLECVQDMDHENMFWYRQDPGLGLRLIYFSYDVKMKEKGDIPEGYSVSREKKERFSLILESASTNQTSMYLCASSSLRTGVSYEQYFGPGTRLTVT.

V gene TRBV7-2 combines with J gene TRBJ1-5; D is perhaps TRBD1 (6 bases). Trimming left V 5 bases short and J 3 bases short, with 11 bases between. CDR1 and CDR2 from the germline V gene are SGHTA and FQGNSA. The CDR3 is 14 amino acids. CDR3 in DNA: TGTGCCAGCAGCCGGGACACCCTCAATCAGCCCCAGCATTTT. This codes for CASSRDTLNQPQHF.

The chain links TRBV4-3 to TRBJ1-2, with a tentative D call TRBD1 (5 bases). CDR1 and CDR2 from the germline V gene are LGHNA and YSLEER. V was trimmed by 4 bases and J by 1 base, leaving 10 bases between them. The CDR3 consists of 14 residues. The DNA of the CDR3 is TGCGCCAGCAGCCCTGGACACTATAACTATGGCTACACCTTC. This codes for CASSPGHYNYGYTF.

The CDR3 loop is CASSYSGTGGNQPQHF. The CDR3 DNA is TGTGCCAGCAGTTACTCGGGGACGGGAGGAAATCAGCCCCAGCATTTT. This chain connects TRBV6-5 to TRBJ1-5; D might be TRBD1 (5 bases). Germline CDR1 is MNHEY and CDR2 is SVGAGI. The CDR3 has 16 amino acids. Trimming removed 0 bases from V and 4 bases from J, with 13 bases in between.

The chain uses TRBV7-2 and TRBJ1-6; D is possibly TRBD1 (6 bases). Trimming left V 4 bases short and J 14 bases short, with 15 bases between. The CDR3 runs 13 residues. CDR1 is SGHTA and CDR2 is FQGNSA in the germline V gene. This CDR3 is CASSWTVARALHF. CDR3 DNA sequence: TGTGCCAGCAGCTGGACAGTAGCCCGGGCCCTCCACTTT.